The entry that follows covers one T cell receptor (beta chain) sequence. Its antigen remains unidentified. These data come from a study of cytomegalovirus exposure and HLA in healthy donors. Study conclusions and caveats: It was reportedly the case that the classifier diagnosed cytomegalovirus status with high specificity and sensitivity.

Trimming removed 0 bases at V and 5 bases at J, with 16 bases between. CDR1 and CDR2 from the germline V gene are SGHRS and YFSETQ. This CDR3 spans 16 amino acids. This table comes from immunoSEQ multiplex PCR, and its TCRdb copy is limited to in-frame clones, with some not included. The sample records about 360,000 clones, roughly 89% being singletons. Specimen: PBMCs. The clonotype comes from a woman between 18 and 30 years old in good health and CMV-seronegative. The chain uses TRBV5-1 and TRBJ2-3; D perhaps matches TRBD1 (5 bases). CDR3 sequence reads: CASSLDMTVDLDTQYF. CDR3 nucleotides: TGCGCCAGCAGCTTGGACATGACAGTAGACCTAGATACGCAGTATTTT.